This TCR beta chain was recovered during a study of cytotoxic CD8 clonotypes in ibrutinib-treated CLL. Study in general: The study included 11 relapsed/refractory and under 16 treatment-naive patients; 17 had IGHV unmutated disease. After treatment lasting a median approximately eleven months, range 6 to 36, response samples were collected. Study-wide results and caveats: There were few public clonotypes, and on treatment they contracted or stayed stable. Patients had baseline clonality above age-matched healthy donors, and this clonality moved with circulating CD8+ T-cell counts.

The table came from immunoSEQ multiplex PCR; TCRdb's copy has only in-frame clones and leaves some out. The sample shows about 72,000 clones, approximately 80% of them seen only once. The germline gives CDR1 KGHSH, CDR2 LQKENI. The V gene lost 3 bases and the J gene lost 1 base, with 12 bases spanning the gap. There are 15 residues in the CDR3. This clone was observed a single time. As yet, its antigen is unknown. The clonotype was recovered from a human donor with chronic lymphocytic leukemia. The specimen was PBMCs, collected at disease progression, from a patient treated with ibrutinib. The chain has TRBV18 and TRBJ2-5, with D possibly matching TRBD2 (6 bases). CDR3 amino acids: CASSPGSVLQETQYF. Written as DNA, the CDR3 is TGTGCCAGCTCACCCGGGAGCGTCCTCCAAGAGACCCAGTACTTC.